The 26 T cell receptor beta chains listed next were all sequenced from one sample in a study of T-cell memory formation after mild COVID-19. A single record per CDR3 protein comes from TCRdb applying MiXCR to the 5' RACE reads. The data contain some 300,000 distinct CDR3 sequences, 20% of them singletons. Material: PBMCs or a T cell subset sorted from them (not recorded which). These receptors all stem from a man in his late teens or twenties who had mild COVID-19 (a few samples of this study predate the infection). Cell type and time point are not known.

The chain has TRBV5-5 and TRBJ2-2, with D tentatively TRBD1 (5 bases). The CDR3 spans 16 residues. V gave up 0 bases and J gave up 3 bases, with 12 bases separating them. Germline CDR1 SGHKS, CDR2 YYEKEE (reference sequence). The CDR3 nucleotides are TGTGCCAGCAGCTTGGCGCAGGGCCGGGACACCGGGGAGCTGTTTTTT. Protein product: CASSLAQGRDTGELFF.

The table lists this clonotype with a few counts. CDR3 DNA sequence: TGTGCCAGCAGCTACAACGATTTAACTGAAGCTTTCTTT. Protein sequence: CASSYNDLTEAFF. The gene calls are TRBV5-6 and TRBJ1-1; D call uncertain. V shed 3 bases and J shed 5 bases, with 11 bases lying between them. From germline, CDR1 is SGHDT and CDR2 YYEEEE. The CDR3 extends over 13 amino acids.

This clonotype was observed a few times. The V call is TRBV12-3 or TRBV12-4, the J call TRBJ2-4, with a weak D call TRBD1 (6 bases). There are 13 residues in the CDR3. The V end was cut by 5 bases, the J end by 6 bases, with 11 bases between. The CDR3 spells CASSPGQRNIQYF. The CDR3 nucleotides read TGTGCCAGCAGTCCTGGACAGAGAAACATTCAGTACTTC.

The rearrangement joins TRBV5-4 to TRBJ2-2, with D possibly being TRBD2 (5 bases). The V end lost 5 bases, the J end lost 8 bases, and 19 bases lay between the germline ends. The CDR3 length is 15 residues. In germline, CDR1 is SGHNT, CDR2 YYREEE (reference sequence). The chain's CDR3 is CASRETGVILGELFF. The CDR3 DNA follows: TGTGCCAGCAGAGAGACCGGGGTCATTTTAGGGGAGCTGTTTTTT. The full variable domain, with the rest looked up from reference TRBV5-4 and TRBJ2-2, is ETGVTQSPTHLIKTRGQQVTLRCSSQSGHNTVSWYQQALGQGPQFIFQYYREEENGRGNFPPRFSGLQFPNYSSELNVNALELDDSALYLCASRETGVILGELFFGEGSRLTVL.

This clonotype was seen only once. The chain combines TRBV27 with TRBJ2-5; 9 bases are a match to TRBD2. In germline, CDR1 is MNHEY, CDR2 SMNVEV (reference sequence). CDR3 length: 15 amino acids. V trimming: 3 bases; J trimming: 1 base; junction bases outside the gene matches: 3. The CDR3: CASSFISGGQETQYF. CDR3 DNA sequence: TGTGCCAGCAGTTTTATTAGCGGGGGCCAAGAGACCCAGTACTTC.

The count of this clonotype is one. The chain is built from TRBV5-1 and TRBJ1-2, with D perhaps TRBD1 (5 bases). CDR1 SGHRS and CDR2 YFSETQ come from the germline V gene. The CDR3 has 17 residues. Trimming cost V 0 bases and J 7 bases, with 22 bases left between them. DNA of the CDR3: TGCGCCAGCAGCTTGGCCGGGACCACTCTCCGGTCGGGTGGCTACACCTTC. This gives the protein CASSLAGTTLRSGGYTF.

The rearrangement uses TRBV20-1 and TRBJ1-2; D not certain. V was shortened by 2 bases and J by 2 bases, with 9 bases between the two germline ends. The CDR3 contains 13 residues. Germline-derived CDR1 and CDR2 are DFQATT and SNEGSKA (reference sequence). The CDR3 sequence is CSARPGLNYGYTF. CDR3 sequence (DNA): TGCAGTGCTAGACCCGGACTGAACTATGGCTACACCTTC.

This clonotype was counted a few times. The chain recombines TRBV7-6 with TRBJ1-5; D is undetermined. The CDR3 has 13 amino acids. The germline CDR1 and CDR2 sequences are SGHVS and FNYEAQ. The V and J ends lost 1 base and 9 bases respectively, with 10 bases between them. CDR3 in amino acids: CASSLELGRPQHF. The CDR3 bases are TGTGCCAGCAGCTTAGAGCTAGGGAGGCCCCAGCATTTT.

The chain combines TRBV5-1 with TRBJ2-1, with TRBD2 matching 8 bases. The junction had 4 bases not matched to a gene; V was cut back by 6 bases and J by 2 bases. The CDR3 has 14 amino acids. Germline-derived CDR1 and CDR2 are SGHRS and YFSETQ. The CDR3: CASTEAGAYNEQFF. DNA for the CDR3: TGCGCCAGCACCGAAGCGGGGGCCTACAATGAGCAGTTCTTC.

The chain is built from TRBV27 and TRBJ2-7, with D perhaps matching TRBD1 (6 bases). The CDR3 contains 15 residues. Germline V lookup: CDR1 MNHEY, CDR2 SMNVEV (reference sequence). V dropped 3 bases and J dropped 2 bases, with 14 bases sitting between them. CDR3 in amino acids: CASSFRAGATYEQYV. The DNA for the CDR3 is TGTGCCAGCAGTTTTAGGGCAGGGGCCACCTACGAGCAGTACGTC.

The V call is TRBV7-3, the J call TRBJ2-3; a weak D match, TRBD1 (5 bases). Trimming stripped 1 base from V and 3 bases from J, with 11 bases between. The germline V gene has CDR1 SGHTA and CDR2 FQGTGA. CDR3 length equals 15 residues. CDR3 coding DNA: TGTGCCAGCAGCTTAAGAGGCAGGGTGACAGATACGCAGTATTTT. Protein sequence: CASSLRGRVTDTQYF.

This clonotype occurred a few times. V is TRBV6-5 and J is TRBJ1-1; no clear D gene. The germline V gene encodes CDR1 MNHEY and CDR2 SVGAGI. V was cut by 3 bases and J by 0 bases, with 11 bases left in between. The CDR3 is 15 residues long. The CDR3 nucleotides read TGTGCCAGCAGTTATGGCAGAAGTTTGAACACTGAAGCTTTCTTT. Translated: CASSYGRSLNTEAFF.

The rearrangement links TRBV9 to TRBJ1-1; the match to TRBD1 covers 7 bases. The germline CDR1 and CDR2 sequences are SGDLS and YYNGEE. The CDR3 runs to 14 residues. Trimming removed 3 bases from V and 5 bases from J; junction bases left unmatched: 7. CDR3 amino acids: CASSADRAGTEAFF. The CDR3 nucleotides read TGTGCCAGCAGCGCCGACAGGGCGGGGACTGAAGCTTTCTTT.

This clonotype has a handful of counts. The V and J genes are TRBV30 and TRBJ2-7; possible D gene TRBD2, 6 bases. CDR1 is GTSNPN and CDR2 is SVGIG in the germline V gene (reference sequence). V shed 3 bases and J shed 6 bases, with 12 bases lying between them. The CDR3 covers 12 residues. The CDR3: CAWSQSGVEQYF. CDR3 in DNA: TGTGCCTGGAGCCAATCGGGGGTCGAGCAGTACTTC.

V gene TRBV24-1 combines with J gene TRBJ2-7, with D possibly being TRBD1 (5 bases). This CDR3 contains 14 residues. The V end lost 11 bases, the J end lost 0 bases, and 16 bases lay between the germline ends. Per germline, CDR1 KGHDR and CDR2 SFDVKD. This CDR3 is CAIGSQGDSYEQYV. The CDR3 DNA sequence: TGTGCCATAGGATCCCAGGGCGACTCCTACGAGCAGTACGTC.

This clonotype was observed many times. The V and J genes are TRBV5-1 and TRBJ2-2, with a tentative D call TRBD1 (6 bases). The CDR3 extends over 15 amino acids. V lost 1 base, J lost 1 base, and 8 bases lay in between. Germline loops: CDR1 SGHRS, CDR2 YFSETQ. CDR3 residues: CASSLRGRNTGELFF. CDR3 bases: TGCGCCAGCAGCTTGAGGGGGAGGAACACCGGGGAGCTGTTTTTT. The full variable domain, with the rest looked up from reference TRBV5-1 and TRBJ2-2, is KAGVTQTPRYLIKTRGQQVTLSCSPISGHRSVSWYQQTPGQGLQFLFEYFSETQRNKGNFPGRFSGRQFSNSRSEMNVSTLELGDSALYLCASSLRGRNTGELFFGEGSRLTVL.

Comment on this clonotype: One base away lies a much larger clone, so this may be a sequencing read error. The chain uses TRBV7-9 and TRBJ2-3; no firm D call. The CDR3 contains 12 residues. V was shortened by 2 bases and J by 6 bases, with 6 bases between the two germline ends. CDR1 is SEHNR, CDR2 FQNEAQ, per germline (reference sequence). In DNA form, the CDR3 reads TGTGCCAGCAGCTTAAACGGGGATACGCAGTATTTT. Translated, it gives CASSLNGDTQYF.

V and J are TRBV7-3 and TRBJ1-6; TRBD1 agrees at 10 bases. J gave up 3 bases and V 0 bases, and 2 bases lay outside the gene matches. Germline V lookup: CDR1 SGHTA, CDR2 FQGTGA. The CDR3 is 17 residues long. In nucleotides, the CDR3 is TGTGCCAGCAGCTTAACCGGGACAGGGGTCTATAATTCACCCCTCCACTTT. Translating it yields CASSLTGTGVYNSPLHF.

The chain combines TRBV6-2 or TRBV6-3 with TRBJ2-1; 7 bases agree with TRBD1. The CDR3 is 16 amino acids. J gave up 5 bases and V 2 bases, and 9 bases lay outside the gene matches. Germline CDR1 MNHEY, CDR2 SVGEGT. The CDR3, as DNA: TGTGCCAGCAGTTACAATGACAGGGCCCCCCACAATGAGCAGTTCTTC. Its protein is CASSYNDRAPHNEQFF.

This clonotype was counted only a few times. The gene calls are TRBV7-2 and TRBJ2-5; weak D call: TRBD1 (5 bases). Germline CDR1 and CDR2: SGHTA and FQGNSA. V gave up 3 bases and J gave up 4 bases, with 9 bases separating them. The CDR3 is 13 residues long. The CDR3 DNA is TGTGCCAGCAGCTTTGCCAGGGCAGAGACCCAGTACTTC. Translation gives CASSFARAETQYF.

The CDR3 DNA is TGTGCCAGCAGCAACCCGCAGGACGGCCCCTACGAGCAGTACTTC. Translating it yields CASSNPQDGPYEQYF. The chain recombines TRBV7-6 with TRBJ2-7; D remains ambiguous. V was cut by 5 bases and J by 2 bases, with 16 bases left in between. This CDR3 spans 15 amino acids. The V gene's germline CDR1 is SGHVS and CDR2 FNYEAQ.

This clonotype was counted a few times. V usage is TRBV30 and J usage is TRBJ1-2; 7 bases map to TRBD1. Germline values: CDR1 GTSNPN, CDR2 SVGIG (reference sequence). The V segment lost 2 bases and the J segment 7 bases; nucleotides outside the gene matches: 19. The CDR3 consists of 17 residues. CDR3 coding DNA: TGTGCCTGGAGTCCACCCCTGGGACAGTCTCTACATCGTGGCTACACCTTC. Encoded protein: CAWSPPLGQSLHRGYTF.

This chain joins TRBV10-2 and TRBJ2-1; 14 bases map to TRBD2. CDR3 size: 15 residues. The junction had 5 bases not matched to a gene; V was cut back by 6 bases and J by 7 bases. Germline CDR1 WSHSY, CDR2 SAAADI. CDR3 nucleotides: TGCGCCAGCAGCAGACTAGCGGGGGGGCAGAATGAGCAGTTCTTC. Encoded protein: CASSRLAGGQNEQFF.

This clonotype occurred a few times. The rearrangement links TRBV5-1 to TRBJ1-1; D is perhaps TRBD1 (5 bases). V was clipped by 6 bases and J by 2 bases, with 14 bases between them. The CDR3 is 14 residues long. Germline V CDR1 and CDR2: SGHRS, YFSETQ. In nucleotides, the CDR3 is TGCGCCAGCACAGAGGGGCAGAAAAACACTGAAGCTTTCTTT. Translating gives CASTEGQKNTEAFF.

This clonotype was detected only a few times. The chain recombines TRBV5-6 with TRBJ1-4; perhaps TRBD1 as D (5 bases). Trimming cost V 4 bases and J 5 bases, with 9 bases left between them. The CDR3 sequence is 13 residues long. Germline CDR1 and CDR2: SGHDT and YYEEEE. As DNA, the CDR3 is TGTGCCAGCAGCCGGGACCCCAATGAAAAACTGTTTTTT. Translation: CASSRDPNEKLFF.

This clonotype was counted only a few times. CDR3 residues: CASSSTIRFTEETQYF. DNA for the CDR3: TGTGCCAGCAGCTCCACCATTAGGTTTACTGAAGAGACCCAGTACTTC. The chain couples TRBV11-2 to TRBJ2-5; D call uncertain. The germline gives CDR1 SGHAT, CDR2 FQNNGV. The length of the CDR3 is 16 residues. Trimming shortened V by 4 bases and J by 3 bases, and 18 bases separated the two germline ends.